The next 17 T cell receptor beta chains were all read from a single sample in a study of T cell responses to AZD1222 COVID-19 vaccine. Sequenced by immunoSEQ multiplex PCR; TCRdb stores in-frame clones only, minus some. The profile shows under 70,000 clones, 60% to 85% of them singletons. Source: peripheral blood, taken on day 0 of MenACWY control vaccination. The receptors originated from an adult in good health.

This clone was seen a few times. The chain uses TRBV7-6 and TRBJ1-3, with a weak D call TRBD1 (5 bases). The germline V gene has CDR1 SGHVS and CDR2 FNYEAQ. The ends were cut back, 0 bases at V and 16 bases at J, with 16 bases in the middle. The CDR3 has 13 amino acids. The CDR3 DNA sequence: TGTGCCAGCAGCTTAGCGGGGGGATCACCTATGTATTTT. It translates to CASSLAGGSPMYF.

This chain connects TRBV6-1 to TRBJ2-3, with TRBD2 matching over 11 bases. With 1 base clipped from V and 4 bases from J, the junction kept 10 bases outside the gene matches. In germline, CDR1 is MNHNS, CDR2 SASEGT. This CDR3 is built from 18 residues. As DNA, the CDR3 is TGTGCCAGCAGTGAAGGGTTAGCGGGGGGGTTGGCGCCAGATACGCAGTATTTT. Protein: CASSEGLAGGLAPDTQYF.

V is TRBV6-1 and J is TRBJ2-2; D is tentatively TRBD1 or TRBD2 (6 bases each). The CDR3 sequence is 16 residues long. CDR1 MNHNS and CDR2 SASEGT come from the germline V gene. V was trimmed by 0 bases and J by 1 base, leaving 9 bases between them. The CDR3 nucleotides are TGTGCCAGCAGTGAAGCAGGGGGGCTGAACACCGGGGAGCTGTTTTTT. Translating it yields CASSEAGGLNTGELFF.

The J gene is TRBJ2-7, the V gene TRBV6-1, with D maybe TRBD1 (6 bases). The CDR3 covers 15 residues. Germline assignment: CDR1 MNHNS and CDR2 SASEGT. Trimming removed 1 base at V and 4 bases at J, with 14 bases between. For the CDR3, the DNA is TGTGCCAGCAGTGAAGAGGGGGACGACCTTTACGAGCAGTACTTC. It translates to CASSEEGDDLYEQYF.

The chain recombines TRBV5-1 with TRBJ1-6, with 7 bases identical to TRBD1. Germline CDR1 and CDR2: SGHRS and YFSETQ. The junction had 5 bases not matched to a gene; V was cut back by 0 bases and J by 8 bases. CDR3 length: 15 amino acids. CDR3 DNA: TGCGCCAGCAGCTTGGACGGACAGGATGATTCACCCCTCCACTTT. It specifies CASSLDGQDDSPLHF.

In this sample, this clone turned up a few times. Written as DNA, the CDR3 is TGTGCCAGCAGCTTAGGCAGGGATCAGCCCCAGCATTTT. This gives the protein CASSLGRDQPQHF. The V gene is TRBV13, the J gene TRBJ1-5; D perhaps matches TRBD1 (5 bases). Germline V gene lookup returns CDR1 PRHDT and CDR2 FYEKMQ (reference sequence). Between the trimmed V and J ends, which lost 0 bases and 5 bases, there was a span of 5 bases. The CDR3 loop spans 13 amino acids.

This clone was recorded many times. The rearrangement links TRBV7-8 to TRBJ1-5, with 7 bases fitting TRBD1. Germline CDR1 is SGHVS and CDR2 is FQNEAQ. The CDR3 contains 14 residues. J lost 2 bases, V lost 10 bases, and 8 bases had no gene match. Written as DNA, the CDR3 is TGTGCCACCTCACAGGGGATAGGCAATCAGCCCCAGCATTTT. This translates into CATSQGIGNQPQHF. Drawing the rest from reference TRBV7-8 and TRBJ1-5, the complete variable domain is GAGVSQSPRYKVAKRGQDVALRCDPISGHVSLFWYQQALGQGPEFLTYFQNEAQLDKSGLPSDRFFAERPEGSVSTLKIQRTQQEDSAVYLCATSQGIGNQPQHFGDGTRLSIL.

This clone was seen a single time. The genes are TRBV6-2 or TRBV6-3 and TRBJ2-1, with 16 bases fitting TRBD2. The V and J ends lost 4 bases and 5 bases, in that order; junction bases with no gene match: 5. The V gene's germline CDR1 is MNHEY and CDR2 SVGEGT. CDR3 size: 17 residues. This CDR3 reads CASSSGTSGGAHNEQFF. CDR3 DNA: TGTGCCAGCAGTTCCGGGACTAGCGGGGGGGCACACAATGAGCAGTTCTTC.

This chain uses TRBV4-2 with TRBJ2-7, with 10 nucleotides matching TRBD2. With V trimmed by 0 bases and J by 3 bases, 2 bases remained unmatched. Germline loops: CDR1 LGHNA, CDR2 YNFKEQ. There are 15 residues in the CDR3. The DNA of the CDR3 is TGTGCCAGCAGCCAAGAGCTAGCGGGAGACTACGAGCAGTACTTC. This encodes CASSQELAGDYEQYF.

This clone was detected many times. The V and J genes are TRBV12-3 or TRBV12-4 and TRBJ2-7; 9 bases are shared with TRBD1. The CDR3 extends over 13 amino acids. The ends lost 6 bases at V and 6 bases at J; junction bases unmatched: 6. The CDR3: CASSSGTGREQYF. CDR3 nucleotides: TGTGCCAGCAGCTCGGGGACAGGGCGCGAGCAGTACTTC.

This rearrangement joins TRBV4-1 to TRBJ1-5; the D gene is possibly TRBD1 (5 bases). V was shortened by 4 bases and J by 2 bases, with 12 bases between the two germline ends. CDR3 size: 15 residues. Per the germline V gene, CDR1 is MGHRA and CDR2 is YSYEKL. As DNA, the CDR3 is TGCGCCAGCAGCCTCGGGTGGGGGGGCAATCAGCCCCAGCATTTT. Translation gives CASSLGWGGNQPQHF.

As concerns this clone: This CDR3 is also generated by other DNA sequences in the sample. This chain links TRBV19 with TRBJ2-7; D is possibly TRBD1 (5 bases). The germline gives CDR1 LNHDA, CDR2 SQIVND (reference sequence). V was shortened by 3 bases and J by 3 bases, with 9 bases between the two germline ends. The CDR3 consists of 13 residues. The CDR3 loop reads CASSIRQGYEQYF. For the CDR3, the DNA is TGTGCCAGTAGTATCAGGCAGGGCTACGAGCAGTACTTC.

The gene calls are TRBV7-8 and TRBJ2-2; D possibly matches TRBD1 or TRBD2 (6 bases each). Germline CDR1 reads SGHVS; CDR2 reads FQNEAQ. The CDR3 is made up of 16 amino acids. Trimming took 7 bases from V and 5 from J, leaving 20 bases between them. As DNA, the CDR3 is TGTGCCAGCACAGGGGCGGGACCCCTTAGGACCGGGGAGCTGTTTTTT. This encodes CASTGAGPLRTGELFF.

The J gene is TRBJ1-3, the V gene TRBV19; no clear D gene. Germline V gene sequence: CDR1 LNHDA, CDR2 SQIVND (reference sequence). V lost 3 bases and J lost 4, with 7 bases in between. The length of the CDR3 is 13 residues. CDR3 nucleotides: TGTGCCAGTAGTATTCGAGGGGGAAACACCATATATTTT. This gives the protein CASSIRGGNTIYF.

The chain is built from TRBV29-1 and TRBJ1-1; D is undetermined. Germline assignment: CDR1 SQVTM and CDR2 ANQGSEA. The CDR3 has 13 residues. V lost 7 bases to trimming and J lost 4 bases, with 16 bases between them. The CDR3 coding sequence is TGCAGCGGTCGGGAGAATGAAGGCACTGAAGCTTTCTTT. It translates to CSGRENEGTEAFF.

The CDR3 DNA reads TGTGCCAGCAGCTTTTTTGCTAGCGGGAGTCGTAATGAGCAGTTCTTC. Amino acid sequence: CASSFFASGSRNEQFF. This rearrangement joins TRBV5-6 to TRBJ2-1, with 10 nucleotides matching TRBD2. The germline V gene encodes CDR1 SGHDT and CDR2 YYEEEE. CDR3 length: 16 amino acids. The V gene end was trimmed by 2 bases and the J gene end by 7 bases; junction bases not matched to a gene: 9.

This chain links TRBV6-2 or TRBV6-3 with TRBJ2-7; D not certain. The V and J ends lost 5 bases and 0 bases respectively, with 14 bases between them. This CDR3 has 15 amino acids. Looked up from germline, CDR1 is MNHEY and CDR2 is SVGEGT. The CDR3 sequence is CASSLTSGPSYEQYF. The CDR3 nucleotides read TGTGCCAGCAGTCTCACCTCTGGTCCCTCCTACGAGCAGTACTTC.